The next 25 T cell receptor beta chains were all read from a single sample in a study of OX40 agonist ivuxolimab in advanced cancers. Clones were read by immunoSEQ multiplex PCR, and TCRdb kept only the in-frame ones, dropping some. The sample carries about 82,000 clones, approximately 90% recorded once. The sample here was CD4+ or CD8+ T cells sorted from blood, taken in a trial of the OX40 agonist ivuxolimab. These receptors were obtained from an adult with an advanced solid tumor such as melanoma, head and neck, liver or kidney cancer.

This clone was seen only once. The chain employs TRBV9 and TRBJ1-2; possibly TRBD1 for D (5 bases). The CDR3 is 20 amino acids. V dropped 4 bases and J dropped 0 bases, with 28 bases sitting between them. Germline CDR1 reads SGDLS; CDR2 reads YYNGEE. CDR3 nucleotides: TGTGCCAGCAGCCCACGTACGACAGTTCTCCGGGACGAGTCTAACTATGGCTACACCTTC. Translated, it gives CASSPRTTVLRDESNYGYTF.

The chain joins TRBV5-1 to TRBJ1-2; TRBD1 aligns across 7 bases. This CDR3 region has 17 residues. Germline V gene sequence: CDR1 SGHRS, CDR2 YFSETQ. The ends lost 4 bases at V and 0 bases at J; junction bases unmatched: 12. CDR3 DNA sequence: TGCGCCAGCAGCCACGACACAGGGGACGCTACTAACTATGGCTACACCTTC. Its protein is CASSHDTGDATNYGYTF.

V and J are TRBV16 and TRBJ1-6, with a possible D match to TRBD1 (6 bases). Germline values: CDR1 KGHSY, CDR2 FQNENV. The CDR3 is 16 amino acids. V dropped 2 bases and J dropped 7 bases, with 15 bases sitting between them. Here the CDR3 DNA reads TGTGCCAGCAGCCAACTTGGGGGGGGCACGAATTCACCCCTCCACTTT. Translating it yields CASSQLGGGTNSPLHF.

In DNA, the CDR3 is TGTGCCAGCAGCGACCCTCGACAGGGTGGTGACTACGAGCAGTACTTC. Translating gives CASSDPRQGGDYEQYF. V gene TRBV9 combines with J gene TRBJ2-7, with 7 positions matching TRBD1. The CDR3 extends over 16 amino acids. V was clipped by 3 bases and J by 3 bases; unmatched bases: 12. The V gene's germline CDR1 is SGDLS and CDR2 YYNGEE. The variable domain in full, completed from reference TRBV9 and TRBJ2-7, reads DSGVTQTPKHLITATGQRVTLRCSPRSGDLSVYWYQQSLDQGLQFLIQYYNGEERAKGNILERFSAQQFPDLHSELNLSSLELGDSALYFCASSDPRQGGDYEQYFGPGTRLTVT.

The chain recombines TRBV5-4 with TRBJ1-4; no clear D. The CDR3 runs to 15 residues. Germline CDR1 and CDR2: SGHNT and YYREEE (reference sequence). V lost 1 base and J 2 bases, leaving 9 bases between the germline ends. CDR3 region: CASSLWQATNEKLFF. For the CDR3, the DNA is TGTGCCAGCAGCTTGTGGCAGGCTACTAATGAAAAACTGTTTTTT.

CDR3 bases: TGTGCCAGCAGTGACGGAGGGAGCTCCTACAATGAGCAGTTCTTC. Its protein is CASSDGGSSYNEQFF. This chain uses TRBV6-4 with TRBJ2-1; possible D gene TRBD2, 6 bases. The germline gives CDR1 MRHNA, CDR2 SNTAGT. The CDR3 runs 15 residues. The V end lost 2 bases, the J end lost 0 bases, and 8 bases lay between the germline ends.

This clone appeared once. The chain employs TRBV9 and TRBJ2-3, with TRBD2 matching over 9 bases. The CDR3 sequence is 16 residues long. Trimming cost V 5 bases and J 4 bases; bases outside gene matches: 11. Germline CDR1 SGDLS, CDR2 YYNGEE. DNA of the CDR3: TGTGCCAGCAGGTCAGCGGAGGGCGGGGGGGCAGATACGCAGTATTTT. Its protein is CASRSAEGGGADTQYF.

V is TRBV11-2 and J is TRBJ2-1, with 10 bases fitting TRBD2. CDR1 and CDR2 from the germline V gene are SGHAT and FQNNGV. V trimming: 1 base; J trimming: 9 bases; junction bases outside the gene matches: 6. This CDR3 spans 15 amino acids. For the CDR3, the DNA is TGTGCCAGCAGCTTAGCGGGAGCGGGGGGGTTTGAGCAGTTCTTC. This sequence encodes CASSLAGAGGFEQFF.

The CDR3 nucleotides read TGTGCCAGCAGCTTCAAGGGGGCGGGCTATGGCTACACCTTC. This sequence encodes CASSFKGAGYGYTF. J is TRBJ1-2 and V is TRBV5-4, with 7 bases matching TRBD1. J gave up 4 bases and V 2 bases, and 5 bases lay outside the gene matches. The length of the CDR3 is 14 residues. CDR1 is SGHNT, CDR2 YYREEE, per germline (reference sequence).

The rearrangement joins TRBV18 to TRBJ2-7; 8 bases fit TRBD1. Looked up from germline, CDR1 is KGHSH and CDR2 is LQKENI. This CDR3 region has 15 residues. V was clipped by 6 bases and J by 7 bases; unmatched bases: 14. CDR3 in amino acids: CASSPRQGYRVEQYF. CDR3 nucleotides: TGTGCCAGCTCGCCGCGACAGGGGTATAGGGTAGAGCAGTACTTC.

The rearrangement links TRBV6-5 to TRBJ2-3; no reliable D call. The CDR3 is made up of 12 amino acids. Germline V gene lookup returns CDR1 MNHEY and CDR2 SVGAGI. Trimming shortened V by 6 bases and J by 2 bases, and 6 bases separated the two germline ends. CDR3 nucleotides: TGTGCCAGCAGGCCCACCACAGATACGCAGTATTTT. It encodes CASRPTTDTQYF.

V gene TRBV29-1 combines with J gene TRBJ2-3; 10 positions match TRBD2. Unmatched junction bases numbered 11, after V lost 4 bases and J lost 4 bases. The germline gives CDR1 SQVTM, CDR2 ANQGSEA. There are 16 residues in the CDR3. The chain's CDR3 is CSVVGLLAGSSDTQYF. The CDR3 DNA reads as TGCAGCGTTGTTGGGCTACTAGCGGGGAGCTCAGATACGCAGTATTTT.

This chain connects TRBV20-1 to TRBJ2-5, with a weak D call TRBD2 (5 bases). Trimming shortened V by 5 bases and J by 7 bases, and 11 bases separated the two germline ends. The CDR3 has 11 amino acids. Germline assignment: CDR1 DFQATT and CDR2 SNEGSKA (reference sequence). The CDR3 nucleotides are TGCAGTGCTCCCCTAGCAGGGACCCAGTACTTC. This gives the protein CSAPLAGTQYF.

This chain connects TRBV10-2 to TRBJ2-3; D might be TRBD1 or TRBD2, each matching 5 bases. The CDR3 runs 15 residues. The V end was cut by 8 bases, the J end by 0 bases, with 15 bases between. From germline, CDR1 is WSHSY and CDR2 SAAADI. The CDR3 bases are TGCGCCAGCGGGGACGAAAGGACTAGCACAGATACGCAGTATTTT. It codes for CASGDERTSTDTQYF.

The rearrangement joins TRBV5-1 to TRBJ1-3, with D tentatively TRBD1 (5 bases). Germline V CDR1 and CDR2: SGHRS, YFSETQ. V was shortened by 4 bases and J by 0 bases, with 14 bases between the two germline ends. The CDR3 extends over 16 amino acids. The CDR3 reads CASSRITGGSGNTIYF. CDR3 DNA sequence: TGCGCCAGCAGCCGGATAACTGGGGGCTCTGGAAACACCATATATTTT.

CDR3 protein: CASSESVGGYYGYTF. DNA for the CDR3: TGTGCCAGCAGTGAATCCGTGGGAGGGTACTATGGCTACACCTTC. The chain recombines TRBV6-1 with TRBJ1-2; D is uncertain. The CDR3 consists of 15 residues. With 2 bases removed from V and 3 bases from J, the gap between germline ends came to 13 bases. Germline V gives CDR1 MNHNS, CDR2 SASEGT.

The rearrangement uses TRBV11-2 and TRBJ1-3; D gene ambiguous. Trimming took off 8 bases at V and 2 bases at J, with 10 bases between the two ends. Germline CDR1 SGHAT, CDR2 FQNNGV. This CDR3 is 13 amino acids long. The CDR3 protein is CASRGVAGNTIYF. CDR3 DNA: TGTGCCAGCCGCGGGGTTGCTGGAAACACCATATATTTT.

The rearrangement links TRBV6-1 to TRBJ1-1; D is ambiguous. This CDR3 spans 10 amino acids. Germline CDR1 is MNHNS and CDR2 is SASEGT. The germline V and J ends were trimmed by 8 bases and 6 bases, with 7 bases remaining between them. CDR3 nucleotides: TGTGCCAGCGACCTATCTGAAGCTTTCTTT. Translated, it gives CASDLSEAFF.

This clone was seen once. The chain couples TRBV27 to TRBJ2-1; weak D call: TRBD1 (5 bases). This CDR3 contains 15 residues. Between the trimmed V and J ends, which lost 3 bases and 3 bases, there was a span of 12 bases. Germline loops: CDR1 MNHEY, CDR2 SMNVEV (reference sequence). CDR3 DNA sequence: TGTGCCAGCAGTTTGAGGCAGGGAAGCTACAATGAGCAGTTCTTC. Its translation is CASSLRQGSYNEQFF.

The chain couples TRBV25-1 to TRBJ2-1; D is perhaps TRBD2 (6 bases). Germline V CDR1 and CDR2: MGHDK, SYGVNS. This CDR3 has 15 residues. The V end was cut by 3 bases, the J end by 7 bases, with 16 bases between. CDR3 nucleotides: TGTGCCAGCAGTGAGGCGGGACCGCGACAGAATGAGCAGTTCTTC. Encoded protein: CASSEAGPRQNEQFF.

V and J are TRBV5-5 and TRBJ1-4, with D tentatively TRBD1 (5 bases). Germline values: CDR1 SGHKS, CDR2 YYEKEE (reference sequence). The V end was cut by 3 bases, the J end by 5 bases, with 11 bases between. The length of the CDR3 is 14 residues. The CDR3 region is CASSSGTANEKLFF. The CDR3 DNA reads as TGTGCCAGCAGCTCCGGGACGGCCAATGAAAAACTGTTTTTT.

The V and J genes are TRBV9 and TRBJ2-3; 13 bases match TRBD2. Unmatched junction bases numbered 7, after V lost 3 bases and J lost 6 bases. The CDR3 spans 16 residues. Germline CDR1 SGDLS, CDR2 YYNGEE. CDR3 amino acids: CASSAPLAGGVDTQYF. CDR3 DNA: TGTGCCAGCAGCGCCCCACTAGCGGGGGGGGTTGATACGCAGTATTTT.

V and J are TRBV4-1 and TRBJ2-7; TRBD1 might be the D (5 bases). Trimming took off 1 base at V and 3 bases at J, with 10 bases between the two ends. The CDR3 runs to 14 residues. Germline V gene sequence: CDR1 MGHRA, CDR2 YSYEKL. The CDR3 sequence: CASSQGREGYEQYF. CDR3 bases: TGCGCCAGCAGCCAAGGCAGGGAAGGCTACGAGCAGTACTTC.

The CDR3: CASTDDRVDEKLFF. The CDR3 region has the DNA TGTGCCAGCACCGATGACAGGGTTGATGAAAAACTGTTTTTT. The chain combines TRBV7-6 with TRBJ1-4, with TRBD1 identical over 7 bases. V gave up 7 bases and J gave up 6 bases; unmatched junction bases: 8. The germline gives CDR1 SGHVS, CDR2 FNYEAQ. This CDR3 has 14 residues.

CDR3 sequence reads: CASSMRQGDPGDEQYF. CDR3 in DNA: TGTGCCAGTAGTATGAGACAGGGGGATCCGGGCGACGAGCAGTACTTC. The chain recombines TRBV19 with TRBJ2-7; TRBD1 aligns across 9 bases. From germline, CDR1 is LNHDA and CDR2 SQIVND (reference sequence). The CDR3 contains 16 residues. Trimming removed 3 bases from V and 5 bases from J; junction bases left unmatched: 11.